The present T cell receptor (beta chain) was sequenced within a study of OX40 agonist ivuxolimab in advanced cancers. Background on the study: Patients enrolled in dose escalation were diagnosed with hepatocellular carcinoma, melanoma, renal cell or head and neck cancer. Study-level points and caveats: More expanded clones were seen, on average, in CD8+ T cells than in CD4+. Low normalized clonal expansion also occurred in some nonresponding patients.

In the case of this clone: No antigen is known for it.

Trimming cost V 7 bases and J 7 bases, with 20 bases left between them. There are 15 residues in the CDR3. CDR1 LNHDA and CDR2 SQIVND come from the germline V gene (reference sequence). Sequencing used immunoSEQ multiplex PCR; TCRdb keeps in-frame clones, though not all of them. The sample records more than 45,000 clones, around 90% being singletons. The receptor comes from an adult with an advanced solid tumor such as melanoma, head and neck, liver or kidney cancer. This specimen was CD4+ or CD8+ T cells sorted from blood, taken in a trial of the OX40 agonist ivuxolimab. This sequence joins TRBV19 and TRBJ2-1; D is perhaps TRBD1 (6 bases). CDR3 bases: TGTGCCAGTACGTCCAAGACAGGCTCGATTAATGAGCAGTTCTTC. Protein sequence: CASTSKTGSINEQFF.